A single sample is the source of the 3 T cell receptor beta chains below, sequenced in a study of T cells after yellow fever vaccination. TCRdb re-derived calls from the 5' RACE reads in MiXCR, one entry per CDR3 protein. This table has about 630,000 distinct CDR3 sequences, 9% to 15% appearing once. Source: PBMCs, taken on the day of the yellow fever booster vaccination. These receptor sequences come from a man in his thirties or forties who received the YFV17D yellow fever vaccine.

This clonotype turned up a few times. The rearrangement joins TRBV19 to TRBJ1-1; D gene uncertain. Trimming removed 1 base from V and 3 bases from J, with 9 bases in between. The CDR3 extends over 14 amino acids. CDR1 LNHDA and CDR2 SQIVND come from the germline V gene (reference sequence). The CDR3 sequence: CASSIGGRDTEAFF. In DNA, the CDR3 is TGTGCCAGTAGTATAGGAGGCCGGGACACTGAAGCTTTCTTT.

This clonotype was seen a few times. The chain's CDR3 is CSVATPSRETQYF. Here the CDR3 DNA reads TGCAGCGTCGCGACCCCATCTCGAGAGACCCAGTACTTC. The genes are TRBV29-1 and TRBJ2-5, with no clear D. Between the trimmed V and J ends, which lost 6 bases and 4 bases, there was a span of 15 bases. Germline V gene data show CDR1 as SQVTM and CDR2 as ANQGSEA. This CDR3 comprises 13 residues.

The rearrangement joins TRBV10-3 to TRBJ2-1, with 13 nucleotides matching TRBD2. V was clipped by 2 bases and J by 8 bases; unmatched bases: 3. The germline gives CDR1 ENHRY, CDR2 SYGVKD. There are 15 residues in the CDR3. For the CDR3, the DNA is TGTGCCATCAGTGAGGGACTAGCGGGAGTTTATGAGCAGTTCTTC. Residues: CAISEGLAGVYEQFF.